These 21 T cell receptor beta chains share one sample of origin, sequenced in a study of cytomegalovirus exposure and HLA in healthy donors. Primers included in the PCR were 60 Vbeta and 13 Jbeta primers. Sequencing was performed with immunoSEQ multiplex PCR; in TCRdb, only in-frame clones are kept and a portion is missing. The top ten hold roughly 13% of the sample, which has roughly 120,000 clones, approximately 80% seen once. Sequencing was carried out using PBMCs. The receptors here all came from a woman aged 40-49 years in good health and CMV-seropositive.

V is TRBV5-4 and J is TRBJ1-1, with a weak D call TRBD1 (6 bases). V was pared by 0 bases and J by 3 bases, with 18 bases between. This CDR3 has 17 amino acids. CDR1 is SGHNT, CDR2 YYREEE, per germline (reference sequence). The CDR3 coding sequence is TGTGCCAGCAGCTTGGGGCAGCGCCGGGCAGGGGACACTGAAGCTTTCTTT. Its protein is CASSLGQRRAGDTEAFF.

The DNA of the CDR3 is TGTGCCAGCAGCCCCAGACAAGGGGGCGGGAACACCGGGGAGCTGTTTTTT. It yields the protein CASSPRQGGGNTGELFF. This chain joins TRBV7-8 and TRBJ2-2, with 7 bases that match TRBD1. J gave up 1 base and V 5 bases, and 10 bases lay outside the gene matches. The germline V gene encodes CDR1 SGHVS and CDR2 FQNEAQ. There are 17 residues in the CDR3.

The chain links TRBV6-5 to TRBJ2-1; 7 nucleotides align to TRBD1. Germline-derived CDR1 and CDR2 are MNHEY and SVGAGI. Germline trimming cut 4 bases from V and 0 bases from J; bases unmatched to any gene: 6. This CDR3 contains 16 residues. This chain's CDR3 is CASSLTGAISYNEQFF. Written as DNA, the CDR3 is TGTGCCAGCAGTTTAACAGGGGCCATCTCCTACAATGAGCAGTTCTTC.

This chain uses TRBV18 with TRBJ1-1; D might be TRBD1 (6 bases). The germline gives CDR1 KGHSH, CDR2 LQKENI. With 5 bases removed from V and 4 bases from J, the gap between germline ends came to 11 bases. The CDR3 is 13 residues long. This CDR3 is CASSGGAGTEAFF. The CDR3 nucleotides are TGTGCCAGCTCAGGGGGCGCAGGCACTGAAGCTTTCTTT.

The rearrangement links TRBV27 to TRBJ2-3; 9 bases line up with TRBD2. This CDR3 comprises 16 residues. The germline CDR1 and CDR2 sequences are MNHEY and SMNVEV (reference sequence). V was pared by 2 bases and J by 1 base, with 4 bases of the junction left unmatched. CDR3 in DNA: TGTGCCAGCAGTTTAAGGCCTAGCGGGGGCACAGATACGCAGTATTTT. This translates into CASSLRPSGGTDTQYF.

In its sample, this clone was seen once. The CDR3 nucleotides are TGTGCCAGCACCACCGGGACAGGGTTCTATGGCTACACCTTC. Its protein is CASTTGTGFYGYTF. The chain employs TRBV28 and TRBJ1-2; the match to TRBD1 covers 9 bases. This CDR3 is 14 amino acids long. Germline-derived CDR1 and CDR2 are MDHEN and SYDVKM. V gave up 7 bases and J gave up 4 bases; unmatched junction bases: 7.

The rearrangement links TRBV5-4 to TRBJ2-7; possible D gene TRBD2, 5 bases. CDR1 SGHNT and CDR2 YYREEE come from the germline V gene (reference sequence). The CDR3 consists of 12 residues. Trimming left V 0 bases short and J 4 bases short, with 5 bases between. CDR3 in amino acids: CASSLGTYEQYF. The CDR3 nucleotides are TGTGCCAGCAGCTTGGGGACTTACGAGCAGTACTTC.

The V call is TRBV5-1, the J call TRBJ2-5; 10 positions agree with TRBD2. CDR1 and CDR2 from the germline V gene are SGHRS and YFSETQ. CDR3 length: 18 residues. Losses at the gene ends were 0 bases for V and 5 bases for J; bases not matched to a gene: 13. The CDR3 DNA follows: TGCGCCAGCAGCTTGGGGTTAGCGGCTAGCGGGAGCGGGGAGACCCAGTACTTC. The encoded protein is CASSLGLAASGSGETQYF. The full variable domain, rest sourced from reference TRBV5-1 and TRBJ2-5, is KAGVTQTPRYLIKTRGQQVTLSCSPISGHRSVSWYQQTPGQGLQFLFEYFSETQRNKGNFPGRFSGRQFSNSRSEMNVSTLELGDSALYLCASSLGLAASGSGETQYFGPGTRLLVL.

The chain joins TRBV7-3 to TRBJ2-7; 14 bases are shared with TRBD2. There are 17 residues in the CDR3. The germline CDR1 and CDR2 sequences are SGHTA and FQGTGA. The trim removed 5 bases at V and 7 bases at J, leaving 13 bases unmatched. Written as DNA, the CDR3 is TGTGCCAGCAGCCCTAAGACTAGCGGGAGGGCTGATCGGGAGCAGTACTTC. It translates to CASSPKTSGRADREQYF.

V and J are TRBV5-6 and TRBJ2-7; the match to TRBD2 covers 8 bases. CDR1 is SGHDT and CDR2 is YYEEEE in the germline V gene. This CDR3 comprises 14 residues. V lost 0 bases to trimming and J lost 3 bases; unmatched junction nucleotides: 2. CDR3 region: CASSLATSGYEQYF. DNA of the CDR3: TGTGCCAGCAGCTTGGCCACTAGCGGCTACGAGCAGTACTTC.

The CDR3 DNA follows: TGTGCCAGCAGTTTCCGGACAGGGAGGGTCTACACCTTC. This sequence encodes CASSFRTGRVYTF. V gene TRBV28 combines with J gene TRBJ1-2; 8 bases agree with TRBD1. This CDR3 is 13 amino acids long. Germline trimming cut 3 bases from V and 10 bases from J; bases unmatched to any gene: 7. Germline CDR1 reads MDHEN; CDR2 reads SYDVKM.

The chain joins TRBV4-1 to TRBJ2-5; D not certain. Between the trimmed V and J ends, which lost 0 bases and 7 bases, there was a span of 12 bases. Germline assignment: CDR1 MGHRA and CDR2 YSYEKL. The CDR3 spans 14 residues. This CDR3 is CASSQDLNGVTQYF. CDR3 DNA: TGCGCCAGCAGCCAAGATTTAAACGGTGTGACCCAGTACTTC.

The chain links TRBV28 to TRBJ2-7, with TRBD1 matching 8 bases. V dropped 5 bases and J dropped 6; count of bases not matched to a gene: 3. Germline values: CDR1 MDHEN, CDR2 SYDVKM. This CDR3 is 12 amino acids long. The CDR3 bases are TGTGCCAGCAGTCCCACAGGGGGCGAGCAGTACTTC. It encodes CASSPTGGEQYF.

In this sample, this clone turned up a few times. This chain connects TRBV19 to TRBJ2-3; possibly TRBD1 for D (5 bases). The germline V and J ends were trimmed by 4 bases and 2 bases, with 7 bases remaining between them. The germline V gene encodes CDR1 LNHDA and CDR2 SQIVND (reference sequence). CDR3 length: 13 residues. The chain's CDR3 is CASSKGITDTQYF. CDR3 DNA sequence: TGTGCCAGTAGTAAGGGGATCACAGATACGCAGTATTTT.

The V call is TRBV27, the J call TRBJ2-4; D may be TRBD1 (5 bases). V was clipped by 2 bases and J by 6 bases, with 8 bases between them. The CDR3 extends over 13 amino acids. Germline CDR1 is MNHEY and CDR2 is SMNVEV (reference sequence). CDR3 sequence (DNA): TGTGCCAGCAGTTTAGGGGCCTCAAACATTCAGTACTTC. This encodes CASSLGASNIQYF.

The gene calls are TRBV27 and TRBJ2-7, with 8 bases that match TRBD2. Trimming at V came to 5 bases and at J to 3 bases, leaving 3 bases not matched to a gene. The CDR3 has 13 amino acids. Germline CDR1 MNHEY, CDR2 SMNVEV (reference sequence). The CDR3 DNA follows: TGTGCCAGCAGTACGGGACTAGGCTACGAGCAGTACTTC. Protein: CASSTGLGYEQYF.

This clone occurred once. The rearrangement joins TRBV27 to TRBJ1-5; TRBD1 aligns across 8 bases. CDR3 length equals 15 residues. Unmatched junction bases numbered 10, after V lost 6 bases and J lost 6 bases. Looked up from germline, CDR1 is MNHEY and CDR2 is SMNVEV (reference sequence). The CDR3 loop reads CASSLRGRMGQPQHF. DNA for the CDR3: TGTGCCAGCAGCCTCAGGGGGCGGATGGGTCAGCCCCAGCATTTT.

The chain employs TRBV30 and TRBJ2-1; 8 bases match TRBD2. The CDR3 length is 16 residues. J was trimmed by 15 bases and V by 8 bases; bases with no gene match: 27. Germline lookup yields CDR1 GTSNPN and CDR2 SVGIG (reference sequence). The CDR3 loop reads CAGSQGILAVLERGFF. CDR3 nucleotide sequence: TGTGCCGGATCACAGGGAATACTAGCGGTCTTAGAAAGGGGGTTCTTC.

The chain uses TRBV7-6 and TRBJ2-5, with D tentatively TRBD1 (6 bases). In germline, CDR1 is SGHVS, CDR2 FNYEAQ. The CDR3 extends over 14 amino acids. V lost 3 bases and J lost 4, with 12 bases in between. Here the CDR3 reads CASSFPQGRETQYF. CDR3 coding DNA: TGTGCCAGCAGCTTCCCACAGGGACGAGAGACCCAGTACTTC.

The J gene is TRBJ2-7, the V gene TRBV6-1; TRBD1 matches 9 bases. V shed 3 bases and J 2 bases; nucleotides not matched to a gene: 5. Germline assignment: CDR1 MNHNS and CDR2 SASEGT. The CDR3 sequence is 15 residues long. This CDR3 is CASSERRDRAYEQYF. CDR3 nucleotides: TGTGCCAGCAGTGAGAGGCGGGACAGGGCCTACGAGCAGTACTTC.

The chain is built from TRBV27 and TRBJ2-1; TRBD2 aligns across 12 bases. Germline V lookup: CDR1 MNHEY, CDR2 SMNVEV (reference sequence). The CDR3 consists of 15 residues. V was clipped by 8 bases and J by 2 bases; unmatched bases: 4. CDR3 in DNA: TGTGCCAGCGGGCTAGCGGGAGGGCCCTACAATGAGCAGTTCTTC. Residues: CASGLAGGPYNEQFF.